This T cell receptor beta chain appears in the sequencing data of a study of OX40 agonist ivuxolimab in advanced cancers. Study details: Each patient was given ivuxolimab into a vein every 2 weeks, at 0.01 to 10 mg/kg. Every patient in dose escalation had hepatocellular carcinoma, melanoma, renal cell or head and neck cancer. Patients were under 90% male with ages about 20 to 79, mean 60.

Using immunoSEQ multiplex PCR, the repertoire was profiled, and TCRdb retains in-frame clones only, with some absent. The sample comprises around 65,000 clones, roughly 90% of which are singletons, and 18% rests with the top ten. Study outcomes and limitations: At doses 0.1 to 3.0 mg/kg, CD4+ and CD8+ clones expanded.

Turning to this clone: Its antigen remains unidentified.

The sample in question was CD4+ or CD8+ T cells sorted from blood, obtained in a trial of the OX40 agonist ivuxolimab. This receptor was obtained from an adult with an advanced solid tumor such as melanoma, head and neck, liver or kidney cancer.

This chain's CDR3 is CASMELRSGNQPQHF. CDR3 in DNA: TGTGCCAGCATGGAATTAAGGTCTGGCAATCAGCCCCAGCATTTT. This chain joins TRBV28 and TRBJ1-5; no reliable D call. The V gene lost 7 bases and the J gene lost 2 bases, with 15 bases spanning the gap. Looked up from germline, CDR1 is MDHEN and CDR2 is SYDVKM. This CDR3 region has 15 residues. Based on the CDR3 plus reference TRBV28 and TRBJ1-5, the full variable domain is DVKVTQSSRYLVKRTGEKVFLECVQDMDHENMFWYRQDPGLGLRLIYFSYDVKMKEKGDIPEGYSVSREKKERFSLILESASTNQTSMYLCASMELRSGNQPQHFGDGTRLSIL.